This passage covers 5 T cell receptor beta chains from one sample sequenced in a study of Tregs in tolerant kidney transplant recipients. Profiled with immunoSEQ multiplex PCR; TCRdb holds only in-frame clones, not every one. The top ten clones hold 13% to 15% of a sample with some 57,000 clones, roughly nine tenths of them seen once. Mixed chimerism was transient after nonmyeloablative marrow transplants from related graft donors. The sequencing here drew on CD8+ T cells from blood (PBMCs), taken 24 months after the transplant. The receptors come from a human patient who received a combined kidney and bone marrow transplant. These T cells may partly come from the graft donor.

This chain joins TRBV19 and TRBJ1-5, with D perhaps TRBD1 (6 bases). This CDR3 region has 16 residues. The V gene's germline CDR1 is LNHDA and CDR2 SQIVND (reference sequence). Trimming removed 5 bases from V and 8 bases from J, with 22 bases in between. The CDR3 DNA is TGTGCCAGTAGTTTTAGGGGGGGCCTTAATATAGAGCCCCAGCATTTT. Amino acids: CASSFRGGLNIEPQHF. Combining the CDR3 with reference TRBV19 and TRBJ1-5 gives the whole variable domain DGGITQSPKYLFRKEGQNVTLSCEQNLNHDAMYWYRQDPGQGLRLIYYSQIVNDFQKGDIAEGYSVSREKKESFPLTVTSAQKNPTAFYLCASSFRGGLNIEPQHFGDGTRLSIL.

The CDR3 sequence is CASSPLESGRRDTQYF. In DNA, the CDR3 is TGTGCCAGCAGCCCCCTGGAGAGCGGAAGAAGGGATACGCAGTATTTT. J is TRBJ2-3 and V is TRBV13; D perhaps matches TRBD2 (5 bases). V was trimmed by 5 bases and J by 6 bases, leaving 21 bases between them. This CDR3 comprises 16 residues. From germline, CDR1 is PRHDT and CDR2 FYEKMQ (reference sequence).

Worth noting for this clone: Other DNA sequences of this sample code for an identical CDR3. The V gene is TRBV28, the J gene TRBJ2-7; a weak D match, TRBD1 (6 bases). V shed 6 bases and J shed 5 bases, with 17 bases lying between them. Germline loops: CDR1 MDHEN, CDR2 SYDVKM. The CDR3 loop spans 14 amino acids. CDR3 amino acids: CASSYPGTLDEQYF. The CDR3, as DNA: TGTGCCAGCAGCTACCCTGGGACACTGGACGAGCAGTACTTC.

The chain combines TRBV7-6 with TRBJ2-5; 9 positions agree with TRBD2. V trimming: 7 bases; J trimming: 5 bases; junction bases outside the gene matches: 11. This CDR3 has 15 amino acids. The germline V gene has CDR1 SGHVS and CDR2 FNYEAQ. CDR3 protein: CASTPEAGGPETQYF. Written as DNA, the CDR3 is TGTGCCAGCACTCCGGAGGCGGGGGGGCCCGAGACCCAGTACTTC.

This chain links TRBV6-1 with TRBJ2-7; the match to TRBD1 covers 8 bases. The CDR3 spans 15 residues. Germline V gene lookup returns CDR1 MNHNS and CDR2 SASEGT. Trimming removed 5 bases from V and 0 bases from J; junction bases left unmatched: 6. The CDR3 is CASSPTGTGSYEQYF. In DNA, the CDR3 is TGTGCCAGCAGTCCCACCGGGACAGGCTCCTACGAGCAGTACTTC.